This T cell receptor (beta chain) was profiled in a study of T cells in localized non-small cell lung cancer. Study findings and constraints: Density of T cells in blood, when higher, went with longer overall survival. Uninvolved neighboring lung showed the greatest T cell clonality, exceeding tumor. Sequencing involved a lone tumor region, leaving heterogeneity possible.

Profiling relied on immunoSEQ multiplex PCR, and the TCRdb table lists in-frame clones only, not all of them. The sample carries tens of thousands of clones, almost 90% recorded once. Of note for this clone: Its antigen is not known.

The input for sequencing was peripheral blood, taken before any cancer treatment. The receptor was isolated from a woman aged 35-75 years with stage I lung adenocarcinoma.

The CDR3 nucleotides read TGTGCCATCGAACGGGGCTTAGGGGACACTGAAGCTTTCTTT. Translated, it gives CAIERGLGDTEAFF. The chain has TRBV10-3 and TRBJ1-1; D is perhaps TRBD1 (5 bases). The V gene lost 8 bases and the J gene lost 3 bases, with 16 bases spanning the gap. This CDR3 is built from 14 residues. The germline CDR1 and CDR2 sequences are ENHRY and SYGVKD.